Below, one T cell receptor (beta chain) is given with its context. From germline, CDR1 is SNHLY and CDR2 FYNNEI. The junction had 7 bases not matched to a gene; V was cut back by 6 bases and J by 7 bases. This CDR3 is built from 15 residues. This sample stems from a study of blood T cell repertoires in COVID-19. Overall study: The study drew acute and convalescent COVID-19 samples from the United States, Italy and Spain. Sample material is recorded as cDNA or gDNA derived from T cells, B-cell-depleted T cells, or PBMCs.

In the original analysis: Amplification from reference gene primers served as the basis for estimated nucleated cell counts. This table comes from immunoSEQ multiplex PCR, and its TCRdb copy is limited to in-frame clones, with some not included. V and J calls plus clone size are reproduced from that table; the DNA served to infer D and trimming. The table includes a few hundred thousand clones, over 75% detected once. Seattle enrolled patients during active infection and tracked them longitudinally. This sequence originates from a human donor with COVID-19, enrolled during active disease. The donor label of this sample is uncertain. V is TRBV2 and J is TRBJ1-5; 12 bases align to TRBD1. Material: peripheral blood. This CDR3 reads CASSSGTGGQQPQHF. The CDR3 DNA sequence: TGTGCCAGCAGCTCCGGGACAGGGGGCCAGCAGCCCCAGCATTTT.